The 7 T cell receptor beta chains reported below all come from one sample, sequenced in a study of cytomegalovirus exposure and HLA in healthy donors. It was with 60 Vbeta and 13 Jbeta primers that the PCR ran. Sequencing used immunoSEQ multiplex PCR; TCRdb keeps in-frame clones, though not all of them. The table has 150,000 to 200,000 clones, about four fifths seen once; the top ten hold around 7.2%. Sequenced: PBMCs. These receptors were taken from a man aged 25-40 years in good health and CMV-seropositive.

J is TRBJ2-7 and V is TRBV12-2; the table's D call TRBD2 went unverified against the DNA. TRBV12-2 is a pseudogene segment. The CDR3 consists of 17 residues. The CDR3 here is CASRLGQGLADHYEQYF. CDR3 in DNA: TGTGCAAGTCGCTTAGGGCAGGGACTAGCGGACCACTACGAGCAGTACTTC.

This clone has a single count. The chain employs TRBV4-1 and TRBJ1-5, with TRBD1 matching over 7 bases. Germline V gene data show CDR1 as MGHRA and CDR2 as YSYEKL. Losses at the gene ends were 0 bases for V and 2 bases for J; bases not matched to a gene: 1. The CDR3 length is 15 residues. As DNA, the CDR3 is TGCGCCAGCAGCCAAGAAACAGGGGGCAATCAGCCCCAGCATTTT. This gives the protein CASSQETGGNQPQHF.

This clone occurred a few times. This rearrangement joins TRBV5-1 to TRBJ1-2; D is ambiguous. Trimming left V 1 base short and J 0 bases short, with 4 bases between. The CDR3 sequence is 13 residues long. Germline lookup yields CDR1 SGHRS and CDR2 YFSETQ. The DNA of the CDR3 is TGCGCCAGCAGCTTGACAGCTAACTATGGCTACACCTTC. The encoded protein is CASSLTANYGYTF.

The V gene is TRBV13, the J gene TRBJ1-1; D is possibly TRBD1 (6 bases). The CDR3 length is 12 residues. Germline V gives CDR1 PRHDT, CDR2 FYEKMQ (reference sequence). V dropped 5 bases and J dropped 8 bases, with 12 bases sitting between them. CDR3 region: CASSRVGGEAFF. The CDR3 DNA sequence: TGTGCCAGCAGCAGAGTAGGGGGAGAAGCTTTCTTT.

This clone showed up just a few times. The chain uses TRBV9 and TRBJ2-3; 7 bases match TRBD2. The CDR3 is made up of 16 amino acids. The V segment lost 3 bases and the J segment 2 bases; nucleotides outside the gene matches: 9. CDR1 and CDR2 (germline): SGDLS, YYNGEE. CDR3 amino acids: CASSAGGLSHTDTQYF. The CDR3 DNA reads TGTGCCAGCAGCGCGGGGGGACTAAGTCACACAGATACGCAGTATTTT.

This clone has a single count. The chain links TRBV30 to TRBJ1-2; possible D gene TRBD1, 5 bases. The germline CDR1 and CDR2 sequences are GTSNPN and SVGIG (reference sequence). Trimming cost V 3 bases and J 5 bases, with 19 bases left between them. This CDR3 contains 15 residues. The CDR3 bases are TGTGCCTGGAGCCCCGTTGTAGGCAGGGATTATGGCTACACCTTC. It is translated as CAWSPVVGRDYGYTF.

The rearrangement uses TRBV6-1 and TRBJ1-5; D unclear. CDR1 is MNHNS and CDR2 is SASEGT in the germline V gene. V was trimmed by 2 bases and J by 7 bases, leaving 15 bases between them. The CDR3 totals 15 residues. Here the CDR3 reads CASSESGEGSQPQHF. The CDR3 nucleotides are TGTGCCAGCAGTGAATCTGGGGAGGGTAGCCAGCCCCAGCATTTT.